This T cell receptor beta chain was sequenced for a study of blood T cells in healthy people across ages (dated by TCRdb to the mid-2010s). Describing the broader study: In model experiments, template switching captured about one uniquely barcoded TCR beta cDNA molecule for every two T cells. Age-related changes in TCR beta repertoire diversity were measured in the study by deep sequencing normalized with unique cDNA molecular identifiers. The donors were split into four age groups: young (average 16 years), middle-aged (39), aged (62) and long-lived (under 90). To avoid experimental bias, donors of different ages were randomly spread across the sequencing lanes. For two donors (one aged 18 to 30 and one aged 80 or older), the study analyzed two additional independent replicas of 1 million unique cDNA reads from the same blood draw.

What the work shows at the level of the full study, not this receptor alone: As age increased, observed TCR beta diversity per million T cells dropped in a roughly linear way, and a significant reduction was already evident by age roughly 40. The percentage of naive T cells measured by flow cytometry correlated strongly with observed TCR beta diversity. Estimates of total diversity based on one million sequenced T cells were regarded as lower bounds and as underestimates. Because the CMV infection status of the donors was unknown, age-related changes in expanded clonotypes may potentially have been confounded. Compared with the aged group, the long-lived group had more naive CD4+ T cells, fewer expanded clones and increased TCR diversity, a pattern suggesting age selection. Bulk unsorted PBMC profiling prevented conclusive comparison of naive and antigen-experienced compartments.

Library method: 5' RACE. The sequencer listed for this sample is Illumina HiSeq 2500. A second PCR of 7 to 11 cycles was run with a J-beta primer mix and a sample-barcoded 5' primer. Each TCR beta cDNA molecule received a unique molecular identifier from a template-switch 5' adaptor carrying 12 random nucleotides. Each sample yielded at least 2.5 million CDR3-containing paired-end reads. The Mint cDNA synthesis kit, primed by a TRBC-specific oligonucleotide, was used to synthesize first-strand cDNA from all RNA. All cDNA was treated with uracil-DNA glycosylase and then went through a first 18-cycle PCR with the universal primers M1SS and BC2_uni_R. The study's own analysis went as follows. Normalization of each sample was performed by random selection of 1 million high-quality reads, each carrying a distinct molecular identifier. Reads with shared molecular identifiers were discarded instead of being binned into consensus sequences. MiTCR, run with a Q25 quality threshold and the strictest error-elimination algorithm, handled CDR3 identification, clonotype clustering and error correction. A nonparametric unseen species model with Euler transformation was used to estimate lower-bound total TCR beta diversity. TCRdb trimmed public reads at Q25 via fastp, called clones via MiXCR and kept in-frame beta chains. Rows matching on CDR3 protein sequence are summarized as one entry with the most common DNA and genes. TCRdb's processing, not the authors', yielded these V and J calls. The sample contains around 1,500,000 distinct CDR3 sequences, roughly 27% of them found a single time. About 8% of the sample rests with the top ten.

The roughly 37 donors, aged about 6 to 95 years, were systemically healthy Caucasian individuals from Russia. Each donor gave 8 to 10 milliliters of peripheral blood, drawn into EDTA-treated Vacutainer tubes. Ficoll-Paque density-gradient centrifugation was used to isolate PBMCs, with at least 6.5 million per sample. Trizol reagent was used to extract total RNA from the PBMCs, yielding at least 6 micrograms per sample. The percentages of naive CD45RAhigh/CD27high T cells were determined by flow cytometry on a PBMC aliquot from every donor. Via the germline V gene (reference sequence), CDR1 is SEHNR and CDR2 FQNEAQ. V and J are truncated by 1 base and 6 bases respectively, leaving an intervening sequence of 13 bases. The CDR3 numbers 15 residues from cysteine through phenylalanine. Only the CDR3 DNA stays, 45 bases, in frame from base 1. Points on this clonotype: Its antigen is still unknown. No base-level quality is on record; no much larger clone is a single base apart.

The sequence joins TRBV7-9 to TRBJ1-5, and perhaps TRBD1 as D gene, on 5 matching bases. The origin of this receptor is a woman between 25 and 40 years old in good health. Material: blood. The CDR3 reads CASSLGAAGPQPQHF. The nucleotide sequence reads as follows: TGTGCCAGCAGCTTAGGTGCGGCGGGGCCTCAGCCCCAGCATTTT.